Listed below are T cell receptor beta chains from one sample, sequenced in a study of blood T cell repertoires in COVID-19. Repertoires were generated with immunoSEQ multiplex PCR, while TCRdb's copy carries only in-frame clones and drops some. This sample has some 110,000 clones; roughly nine tenths occur once, and the top ten carry 6%. Specimen: peripheral blood. The receptors were gathered from a human donor in a cohort sampled during active COVID-19. Both conserved end residues are part of each CDR3. The order of the fields is J gene, clone size, V gene, D gene, CDR3 protein, CDR3 DNA. D genes are given only for firm matches. Where a row states a size, it is once, few, many or the class of an expanded clone; other rows omit it.

J gene: TRBJ2-1; clone size: NA; V gene: TRBV9; D gene: TRBD1; CDR3 protein: CASSSDRGTYNEQFF; CDR3 DNA: TGTGCCAGCAGTTCAGACAGGGGGACGTACAATGAGCAGTTCTTC
J gene: TRBJ1-2; clone size: NA; V gene: TRBV10-1; D gene: TRBD1; CDR3 protein: CHVPGQPYGYTF; CDR3 DNA: TGCCACGTCCCGGGACAGCCCTATGGCTACACCTTC
J gene: TRBJ2-7; clone size: NA; V gene: TRBV4-1; D gene: TRBD1; CDR3 protein: CASSPGTGSYEQYF; CDR3 DNA: TGCGCCAGCAGCCCCGGGACAGGATCCTACGAGCAGTACTTC
J gene: TRBJ2-3; clone size: NA; V gene: TRBV2; D gene: TRBD2; CDR3 protein: CASSLAGGPYTQYF; CDR3 DNA: TGTGCCAGCAGCTTAGCGGGGGGGCCTTATACGCAGTATTTT
J gene: TRBJ2-5; clone size: NA; V gene: TRBV4-2; D gene: NA; CDR3 protein: CASSQDWSGGAGETQYF; CDR3 DNA: TGTGCCAGCAGCCAAGATTGGAGTGGGGGGGCTGGGGAGACCCAGTACTTC
J gene: TRBJ1-2; clone size: NA; V gene: TRBV6-6; D gene: TRBD1; CDR3 protein: CASIPPPGQGFGGYTF; CDR3 DNA: TGTGCCAGCATCCCCCCCCCGGGACAGGGGTTTGGTGGCTACACCTTC
J gene: TRBJ1-6; clone size: NA; V gene: TRBV9; D gene: NA; CDR3 protein: CASSVTNSPLHF; CDR3 DNA: TGTGCCAGCAGCGTCACAAATTCACCCCTCCACTTT
J gene: TRBJ1-1; clone size: NA; V gene: TRBV30; D gene: NA; CDR3 protein: CAWSDNLMNTEAFF; CDR3 DNA: TGTGCCTGGAGCGACAATCTCATGAACACTGAAGCTTTCTTT
J gene: TRBJ1-6; clone size: NA; V gene: TRBV7-9; D gene: TRBD1; CDR3 protein: CASSSYRGTDYSPLHF; CDR3 DNA: TGTGCCAGCAGCTCATACCGGGGGACAGACTATTCACCCCTCCACTTT
J gene: TRBJ2-3; clone size: NA; V gene: TRBV9; D gene: NA; CDR3 protein: CASSVQISTDTQYF; CDR3 DNA: TGTGCCAGCAGCGTCCAGATAAGCACAGATACGCAGTATTTT
J gene: TRBJ2-7; clone size: NA; V gene: TRBV28; D gene: TRBD2; CDR3 protein: CASSSPSSGSNDEQYF; CDR3 DNA: TGTGCCAGCAGTTCTCCCTCTAGCGGGAGTAACGACGAGCAGTACTTC
J gene: TRBJ1-5; clone size: once; V gene: TRBV9; D gene: NA; CDR3 protein: CASSVAGNQPQHF; CDR3 DNA: TGTGCCAGCAGCGTCGCCGGGAATCAGCCCCAGCATTTT